This is a list of T cell receptor beta chains from one sample in a study of blood T cell repertoires in COVID-19. Clones were sequenced by immunoSEQ multiplex PCR, and TCRdb holds only the in-frame ones, with some missing. The repertoire includes more than 200,000 clones, roughly 80% of them detected once, and about 4% sits in the top ten. The material sequenced was peripheral blood. These receptors originate from a woman between 35 and 50 years old with active or convalescent COVID-19. The CDR3 runs from the conserved cysteine through the conserved F or W. A D gene is named only where the DNA matches it firmly. The size of a clone is reported for some rows only, either as once, few or many, or as a class for expanded clones.

clone_size,d_call,v_call,j_call,cdr3_nt,cdr3_aa
once,-,TRBV5-1,TRBJ1-2,TGCGCCAGCAGCTCCCGGGACACGTCATCCTATTATGGCTACACCTTC,CASSSRDTSSYYGYTF
-,-,TRBV28,TRBJ2-6,TGTGCCAGCACCACAGGCTCTGGGGCCAACGTCCTGACTTTC,CASTTGSGANVLTF
few,TRBD1,TRBV15,TRBJ2-2,TGTGCCACCAGCAGAGGGACAGGGGAAGCCGGGGAGCTGTTTTTT,CATSRGTGEAGELFF
-,-,TRBV5-1,TRBJ2-1,TGCGCCAGCAGCCCCCTCGGCGTGAGGGGGAGTGGGCTGGGCGAGCAGTTCTTC,CASSPLGVRGSGLGEQFF
few,TRBD1,TRBV5-3,TRBJ1-2,TGTGCCAGAAGCCTCCCGACAGGGGGCTACACCTTC,CARSLPTGGYTF
-,-,TRBV18,TRBJ1-2,TGTGCCAGCTCACCGCCCCAGGGAGGACTCTATGGCTACACCTTC,CASSPPQGGLYGYTF
-,-,TRBV28,TRBJ2-7,TGTGCCAGCACTACTTTCCCCTCCCGCGGGTACGAGCAGTACTTC,CASTTFPSRGYEQYF
-,-,TRBV6-5,TRBJ1-4,TGTGCCAGCAGTTACTCAGGGGGACCTAATGAAAAACTGTTTTTT,CASSYSGGPNEKLFF
-,-,TRBV30,TRBJ1-3,TGTGCCTGGAGTGTACCTGGTGGCCACTCTGGAAACACCATATATTTT,CAWSVPGGHSGNTIYF
few,-,TRBV5-4,TRBJ1-2,TGTGCCAGCACCTGGGCAGGGTACTATGGCTACACCTTC,CASTWAGYYGYTF
-,-,TRBV11-2,TRBJ1-6,TGTGCCAGCAGCTTACAGGGGAGCTCCTATAATTCACCCCTCCACTTT,CASSLQGSSYNSPLHF
few,TRBD1,TRBV3-1/TRBV3-2,TRBJ2-5,TGTGCCAGCAGCCAGGACAGGGGGCCGAGGGAGACCCAGTACTTC,CASSQDRGPRETQYF
-,-,TRBV5-6,TRBJ1-5,TGTGCCAGCAGCTTGGGTCGTCGGTCGGATCAGCCCCAGCATTTT,CASSLGRRSDQPQHF
-,-,TRBV5-1,TRBJ2-5,TGCGCCAGCAGCTTGGGTCGCAGAAGCCAAGAGACCCAGTACTTC,CASSLGRRSQETQYF
-,-,TRBV7-3,TRBJ1-4,TGTGCCAGCAGCCCAGGAGGCCAAAATGAAAAACTGTTTTTT,CASSPGGQNEKLFF
-,TRBD1,TRBV7-9,TRBJ1-2,TGTGCCAGCAGCTTTGGACAGGGACCCTATGGCTACACCTTC,CASSFGQGPYGYTF
-,-,TRBV18,TRBJ2-3,TGTGCCAGCTCACCACGGTGGGGGGGCACAGATACGCAGTATTTT,CASSPRWGGTDTQYF
few,TRBD1,TRBV30,TRBJ1-6,TGTGCCTGGAGGGGGGGACAGGGCTCTAATTCACCCCTCCACTTT,CAWRGGQGSNSPLHF
-,-,TRBV6-1,TRBJ1-2,TGTGCCAGCAGTCACCAAGGGGTTGGCTATGGCTACACCTTC,CASSHQGVGYGYTF
-,-,TRBV2,TRBJ1-5,TGTGCCAGCAGTCAGGGGTCCAATCAGCCCCAGCATTTT,CASSQGSNQPQHF
-,TRBD1,TRBV30,TRBJ2-3,TGTGCCTGGAGTGCCTTAACAGGGGTCCTCACAGATACGCAGTATTTT,CAWSALTGVLTDTQYF
-,TRBD1,TRBV5-4,TRBJ1-6,TGTGCCAGCAGACCCGGACAGGGGCACAATTCACCCCTCCACTTT,CASRPGQGHNSPLHF
few,-,TRBV3-1/TRBV3-2,TRBJ1-1,TGTGCCACAAGACGGGAAGGGACTGAAGCTTTCTTT,CATRREGTEAFF
-,TRBD2,TRBV3-1/TRBV3-2,TRBJ2-4,TGTGCCAGCAGCCAGTTGCGGGGGGGCGTATCCAAAAACATTCAGTACTTC,CASSQLRGGVSKNIQYF
-,-,TRBV6-4,TRBJ1-5,TGTGCCAGGAGACAGACCAATCAGCCCCAGCATTTT,CARRQTNQPQHF
-,-,TRBV19,TRBJ1-2,TGTGCCAGTAGTATGATTTACAGCTATGGCTACACCTTC,CASSMIYSYGYTF
-,-,TRBV9,TRBJ1-1,TGTGCCAGCAGCGTAGTGGGCAGGATGAACACTGAAGCTTTCTTT,CASSVVGRMNTEAFF